This T cell receptor (beta chain) appears in the sequencing data of a study of post-analysis software for immune sequencing data. Concerning this clonotype itself: Its matching antigen is unknown.

Sequencing libraries made from TCR beta cDNA carried unique molecular identifiers. The yield from around 1 to 10 million T cells was roughly 500,000 cDNA molecules in total. TCRdb reprocessed the PCR reads with MiXCR, giving one entry per CDR3 protein. The sample has under 900,000 distinct CDR3 sequences, about 57% seen once. Germline V gene lookup returns CDR1 SNHLY and CDR2 FYNNEI. The CDR3 is 14 residues long. V shed 5 bases, J shed 4 bases, and the junction held 5 bases outside the gene matches. Findings and limits, study-wide: The study found TRBV5-6, TRBV5-1 and TRBV20-1 among about five TRBV segments more frequent in patients than controls. Controls' normalized Chao1 diversity significantly exceeded that of multiple sclerosis patients. Under the F measure, samples that were prepared in one batch clustered strongly together.

The sample comprised blood. The genes are TRBV2 and TRBJ1-5; 7 bases fit TRBD1. The receptor was derived from a girl aged 10 to 17 with multiple sclerosis. The CDR3 DNA reads TGTGCCAGCAGTAGGGACAGACCTAATCAGCCCCAGCATTTT. Protein product: CASSRDRPNQPQHF.